This T cell receptor beta chain was profiled in a study of T-cell reconstitution after alpha-beta-depleted transplantation in children. Notes on the study in general: Several hundred expanded graft clones reportedly gave rise to the alpha-beta T cells present about two months after transplant. T-cell counts and diversity at one year following transplant were attributed mainly to newly produced T cells.

The CDR3 loop spans 12 amino acids. Trimming shortened V by 6 bases and J by 11 bases, and 14 bases separated the two germline ends. Germline V lookup: CDR1 WSHSY, CDR2 SAAADI. The sample holds a few counts of this clonotype. As yet, its antigen is unknown. Construction of the TCRbeta library involved unique molecular identifiers. TCRdb re-called the PCR reads through MiXCR, storing one row per CDR3 protein. The sample carries 600,000 to 700,000 distinct CDR3 sequences, approximately 14% recorded once. Sample: PBMCs, taken before TCRalphabeta/CD19-depleted stem cell transplant. The V call is TRBV10-2, the J call TRBJ2-1, with D perhaps matching TRBD2 (6 bases). This receptor was taken from a girl aged 2 to 9 with congenital amegakaryocytic thrombocytopenia, due to receive a stem cell transplant. Written as DNA, the CDR3 is TGCGCCAGCAGGGAGGGACCCCCAAAGCAGTTCTTC. Amino acids: CASREGPPKQFF.